Listed below are T cell receptor beta chains from one sample, sequenced in a study of blood T cell repertoires in COVID-19. Sequenced by immunoSEQ multiplex PCR; TCRdb stores in-frame clones only, minus some. This sample has 150,000 to 200,000 clones; roughly 83% occur once, and the top ten carry 9.1%. The sequencing sample was made of peripheral blood. These receptors were collected from a woman of 80 years or more with active or convalescent COVID-19. CDR3s include the opening cysteine and the closing phenylalanine or tryptophan. Fields, in order: clone size, D gene, V gene, J gene, CDR3 protein, CDR3 DNA. The D gene is left open where the match is weak. Clone size is not always given. Where it is, it says once, few, many or a class for expanded clones.

abundance: -; d_gene: TRBD1; v_gene: TRBV5-6; j_gene: TRBJ1-1; CDR3aa: CASSGTKTGGSTEAFF; CDR3nt: TGTGCCAGCAGCGGGACCAAGACAGGGGGGAGCACTGAAGCTTTCTTT
abundance: -; d_gene: -; v_gene: TRBV9; j_gene: TRBJ2-3; CDR3aa: CASSVGSPGDTQYF; CDR3nt: TGTGCCAGCAGCGTAGGATCCCCGGGAGATACGCAGTATTTT
abundance: many; d_gene: -; v_gene: TRBV10-3; j_gene: TRBJ1-2; CDR3aa: CAISDSGSGYTF; CDR3nt: TGTGCCATCAGTGACTCGGGGTCTGGCTACACCTTC
abundance: -; d_gene: -; v_gene: TRBV11-2; j_gene: TRBJ1-1; CDR3aa: CASSLAGRGTEAFF; CDR3nt: TGTGCCAGCAGCTTAGCGGGCAGAGGGACTGAAGCTTTCTTT
abundance: -; d_gene: TRBD1; v_gene: TRBV27; j_gene: TRBJ1-2; CDR3aa: CASSTVDRLYGYTF; CDR3nt: TGTGCCAGCAGTACGGTGGACAGGCTCTATGGCTACACCTTC
abundance: -; d_gene: TRBD1; v_gene: TRBV27; j_gene: TRBJ1-6; CDR3aa: CASSLGRGLPYNSPLHF; CDR3nt: TGTGCCAGCAGTTTGGGCAGGGGGCTACCCTATAATTCACCCCTCCACTTT
abundance: -; d_gene: -; v_gene: TRBV2; j_gene: TRBJ1-5; CDR3aa: CASRQGPSNQPQHF; CDR3nt: TGTGCCAGCAGACAGGGACCTAGCAATCAGCCCCAGCATTTT
abundance: -; d_gene: -; v_gene: TRBV4-1; j_gene: TRBJ1-2; CDR3aa: CASSQQGRTNYGYTF; CDR3nt: TGCGCCAGCAGCCAACAGGGAAGGACTAACTATGGCTACACCTTC
abundance: -; d_gene: TRBD2; v_gene: TRBV19; j_gene: TRBJ2-1; CDR3aa: CASSRGGAYYNEQFF; CDR3nt: TGTGCCAGTAGTCGCGGGGGGGCCTACTACAATGAGCAGTTCTTC
abundance: -; d_gene: -; v_gene: TRBV5-5; j_gene: TRBJ1-1; CDR3aa: CASSWVTDPREAFF; CDR3nt: TGTGCCAGCAGCTGGGTGACAGATCCCCGTGAAGCTTTCTTT
abundance: -; d_gene: TRBD1; v_gene: TRBV7-2; j_gene: TRBJ1-5; CDR3aa: CASSLPTGSSNQPQHF; CDR3nt: TGTGCCAGCAGCTTACCGACAGGGTCGAGCAATCAGCCCCAGCATTTT
abundance: -; d_gene: -; v_gene: TRBV11-2; j_gene: TRBJ1-5; CDR3aa: CASSFGRGGNQPQHF; CDR3nt: TGTGCCAGCAGCTTCGGCAGGGGCGGCAATCAGCCCCAGCATTTT
abundance: -; d_gene: TRBD1; v_gene: TRBV5-1; j_gene: TRBJ1-2; CDR3aa: CASSLGTGRDSGYTF; CDR3nt: TGCGCCAGCAGCTTGGGGACAGGGAGGGACTCTGGCTACACCTTC
abundance: -; d_gene: -; v_gene: TRBV6-5; j_gene: TRBJ1-2; CDR3aa: CASKGGGLGYTF; CDR3nt: TGTGCCAGCAAGGGCGGGGGGTTAGGCTACACCTTC
abundance: -; d_gene: -; v_gene: TRBV6-6; j_gene: TRBJ2-1; CDR3aa: CASSYPGYNEQFF; CDR3nt: TGTGCCAGCAGTTACCCGGGCTACAATGAGCAGTTCTTC
abundance: -; d_gene: TRBD2; v_gene: TRBV5-1; j_gene: TRBJ2-5; CDR3aa: CASSTPGAGGETQYF; CDR3nt: TGCGCCAGCAGCACCCCAGGAGCGGGGGGTGAGACCCAGTACTTC
abundance: -; d_gene: -; v_gene: TRBV11-2; j_gene: TRBJ2-4; CDR3aa: CASSFTRTGGGNIQYF; CDR3nt: TGTGCCAGCAGCTTCACCAGGACAGGAGGGGGAAACATTCAGTACTTC
abundance: -; d_gene: TRBD1; v_gene: TRBV5-8; j_gene: TRBJ1-4; CDR3aa: CASSRGQVGNEKLFF; CDR3nt: TGTGCCAGCAGCCGGGGACAGGTGGGGAATGAAAAACTGTTTTTT
abundance: -; d_gene: TRBD2; v_gene: TRBV7-9; j_gene: TRBJ2-7; CDR3aa: CASSFASGLEVYEQYF; CDR3nt: TGTGCCAGCAGCTTCGCGTCGGGACTAGAGGTTTACGAGCAGTACTTC
abundance: -; d_gene: -; v_gene: TRBV9; j_gene: TRBJ2-2; CDR3aa: CASSSGGGTGELFF; CDR3nt: TGTGCCAGCAGCTCCGGAGGAGGGACCGGGGAGCTGTTTTTT
abundance: -; d_gene: TRBD1; v_gene: TRBV3-1/TRBV3-2; j_gene: TRBJ1-4; CDR3aa: CASSRRTGEGTNEKLFF; CDR3nt: TGTGCCAGCAGCCGACGGACAGGGGAGGGGACTAATGAAAAACTGTTTTTT
abundance: -; d_gene: -; v_gene: TRBV7-2; j_gene: TRBJ2-7; CDR3aa: CASSLGPTPYEQYF; CDR3nt: TGTGCCAGCAGCTTAGGCCCTACCCCCTACGAGCAGTACTTC